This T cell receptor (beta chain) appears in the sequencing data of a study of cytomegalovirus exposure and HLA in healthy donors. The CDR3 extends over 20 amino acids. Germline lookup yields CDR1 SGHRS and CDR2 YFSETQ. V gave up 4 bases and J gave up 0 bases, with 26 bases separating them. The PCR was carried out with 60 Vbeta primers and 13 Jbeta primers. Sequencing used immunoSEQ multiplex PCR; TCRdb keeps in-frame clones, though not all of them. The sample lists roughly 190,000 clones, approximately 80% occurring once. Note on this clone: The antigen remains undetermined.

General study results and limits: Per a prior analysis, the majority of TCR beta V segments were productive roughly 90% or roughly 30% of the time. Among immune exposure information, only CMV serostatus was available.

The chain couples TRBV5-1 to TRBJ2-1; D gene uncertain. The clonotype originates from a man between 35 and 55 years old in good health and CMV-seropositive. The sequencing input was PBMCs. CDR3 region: CASSLIVRLLLSGSYNEQFF. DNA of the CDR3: TGCGCCAGCAGCCTGATTGTTCGGTTGTTATTGAGTGGCTCCTACAATGAGCAGTTCTTC.